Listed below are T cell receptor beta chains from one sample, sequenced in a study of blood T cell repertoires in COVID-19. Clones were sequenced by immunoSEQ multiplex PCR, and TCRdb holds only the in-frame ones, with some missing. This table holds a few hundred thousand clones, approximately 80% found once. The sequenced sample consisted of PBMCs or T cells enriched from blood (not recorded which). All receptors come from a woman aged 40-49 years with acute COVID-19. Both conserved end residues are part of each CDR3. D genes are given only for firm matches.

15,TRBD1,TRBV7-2,CASSFTGENGNTIYF
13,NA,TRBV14,CASSPRGGETQYF
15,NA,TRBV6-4,CASSESAGTNEKLFF
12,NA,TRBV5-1,CASSQVRGEAFF
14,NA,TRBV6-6,CAILHPQTPDTQYF
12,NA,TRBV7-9,CASRMRVTEAFF
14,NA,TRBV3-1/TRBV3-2,CASSQDPVEHGYTF
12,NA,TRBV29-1,CSAEPFQETQYF
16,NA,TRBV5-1,CASSLIGGFSTDTQYF
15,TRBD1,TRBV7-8,CASSPGQARGEKLFF
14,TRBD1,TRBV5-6,CASSWTGDTDTQYF
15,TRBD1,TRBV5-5,CASSQSRARGYEQYF
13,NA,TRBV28,CASGTRRAEKLFF
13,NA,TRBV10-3,CASIQEGNTEAFF
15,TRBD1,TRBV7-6,CASSLGQGAVDTQYF
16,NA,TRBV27,CASSLGKRASYNEQFF
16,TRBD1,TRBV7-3,CASSLSSPGTGYGYTF
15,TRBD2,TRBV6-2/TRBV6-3,CASSPGLAGVGEQFF
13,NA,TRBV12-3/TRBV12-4,CARTPSPYNEQFF
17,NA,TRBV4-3,CASSQQTGWANTGELFF
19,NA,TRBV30,CAWSRSGQGWFTGANVLTF
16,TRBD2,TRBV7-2,CASAFRGGAGANVLTF
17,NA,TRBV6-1,CASSEAVRGWNTGELFF
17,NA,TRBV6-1,CASSDATGFGSNQPQHF
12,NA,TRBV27,CASSSANYEQYF
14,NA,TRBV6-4,CASSPGEWYTEAFF
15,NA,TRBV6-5,CASTLNLLGDTEAFF
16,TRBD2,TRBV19,CASSPGTSGSLYEQFF
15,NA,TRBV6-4,CASRPTISSNQPQHF
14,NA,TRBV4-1,CASSQVGRNQPQHF
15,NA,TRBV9,CASSSRGQGTDTQYF
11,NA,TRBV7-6,CASSLGDEQFF
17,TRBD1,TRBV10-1,CASSGNPGTGGLYEQYF
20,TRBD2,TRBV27,CASSSTWTRASGLYQETQYF
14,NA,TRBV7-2,CASSLTGEAQPQHF
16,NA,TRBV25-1,CASSESGQGRRSPLHF
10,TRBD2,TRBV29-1,CSGREDTQYF
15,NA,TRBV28,CASSLLVGAGYGYTF
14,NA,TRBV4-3,CASSQDTGKETQYF
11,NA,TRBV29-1,CSVEGGFGAFF
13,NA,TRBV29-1,CSVLRGRNTEAFF